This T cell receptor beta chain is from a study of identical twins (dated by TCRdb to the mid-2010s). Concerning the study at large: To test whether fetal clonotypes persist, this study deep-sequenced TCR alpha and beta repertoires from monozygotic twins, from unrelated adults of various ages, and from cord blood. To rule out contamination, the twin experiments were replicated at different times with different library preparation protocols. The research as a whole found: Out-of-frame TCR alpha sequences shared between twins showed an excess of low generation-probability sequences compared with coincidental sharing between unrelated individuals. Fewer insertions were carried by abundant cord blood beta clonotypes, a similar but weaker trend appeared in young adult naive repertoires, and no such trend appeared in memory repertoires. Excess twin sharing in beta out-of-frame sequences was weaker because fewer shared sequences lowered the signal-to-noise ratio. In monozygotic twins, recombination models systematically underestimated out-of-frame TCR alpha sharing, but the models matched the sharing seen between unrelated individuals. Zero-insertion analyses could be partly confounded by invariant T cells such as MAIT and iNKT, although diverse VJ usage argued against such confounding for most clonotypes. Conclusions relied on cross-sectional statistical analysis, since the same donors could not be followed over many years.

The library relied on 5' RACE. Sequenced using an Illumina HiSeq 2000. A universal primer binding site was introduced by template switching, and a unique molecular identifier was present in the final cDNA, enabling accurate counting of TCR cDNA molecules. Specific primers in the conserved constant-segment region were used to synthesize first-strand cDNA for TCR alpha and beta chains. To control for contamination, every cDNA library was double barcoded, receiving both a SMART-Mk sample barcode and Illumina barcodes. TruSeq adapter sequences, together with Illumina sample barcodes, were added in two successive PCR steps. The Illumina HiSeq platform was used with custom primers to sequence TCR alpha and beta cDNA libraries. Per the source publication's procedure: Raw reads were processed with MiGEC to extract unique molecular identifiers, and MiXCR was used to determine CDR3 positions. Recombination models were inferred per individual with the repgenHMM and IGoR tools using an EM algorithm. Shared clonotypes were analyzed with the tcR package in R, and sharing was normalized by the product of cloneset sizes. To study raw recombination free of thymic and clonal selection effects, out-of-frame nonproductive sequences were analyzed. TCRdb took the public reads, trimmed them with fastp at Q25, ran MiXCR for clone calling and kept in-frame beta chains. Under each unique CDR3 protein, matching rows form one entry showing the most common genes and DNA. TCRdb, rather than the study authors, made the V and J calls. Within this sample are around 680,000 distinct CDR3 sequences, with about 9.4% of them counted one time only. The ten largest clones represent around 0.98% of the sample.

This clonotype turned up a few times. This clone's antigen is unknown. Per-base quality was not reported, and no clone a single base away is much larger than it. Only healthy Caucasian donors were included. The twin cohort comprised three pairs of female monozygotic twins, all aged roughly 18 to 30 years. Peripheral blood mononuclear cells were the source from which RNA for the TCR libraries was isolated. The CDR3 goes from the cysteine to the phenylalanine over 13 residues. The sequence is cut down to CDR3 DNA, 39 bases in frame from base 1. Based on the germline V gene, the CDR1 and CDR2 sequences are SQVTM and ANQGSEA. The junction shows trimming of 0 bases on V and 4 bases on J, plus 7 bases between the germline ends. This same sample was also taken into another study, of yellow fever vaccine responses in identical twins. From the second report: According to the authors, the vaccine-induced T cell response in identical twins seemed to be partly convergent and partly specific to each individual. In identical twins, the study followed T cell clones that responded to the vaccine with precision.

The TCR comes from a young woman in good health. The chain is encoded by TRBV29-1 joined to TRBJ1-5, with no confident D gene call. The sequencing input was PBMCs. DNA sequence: TGCAGCGTTGAAGAGGACGGGAATCAGCCCCAGCATTTT. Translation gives CSVEEDGNQPQHF.